This T cell receptor beta chain was recorded in a study of technical replicates of blood from several donors. TCRdb's copy holds only in-frame clones and misses some; the assay was immunoSEQ multiplex PCR. The sample lists around 61,000 clones; 70% to 90% were seen once. Germline V gene data show CDR1 as SGHNT and CDR2 as YYREEE (reference sequence). CDR3 size: 16 residues. J was trimmed by 4 bases and V by 4 bases; bases with no gene match: 7. The sample comprised PBMCs. The chain has TRBV5-4 and TRBJ2-5; 13 bases fit TRBD2. This TCR was sampled from a human donor in good health. Some clones in this sample may be carry-over from other donors' samples. CDR3 region: CASSRLGLAGIETQYF. The CDR3 nucleotides read TGTGCCAGCAGCCGACTGGGACTAGCGGGAATAGAGACCCAGTACTTC.